The present TCR beta chain was sequenced within a study of blood T cell repertoires in COVID-19. Study-level information: Both acute and convalescent COVID-19 samples were obtained from the United States, Italy and Spain.

Authors' methods: The assay estimated nucleated cells by amplifying reference gene primers. The repertoire was sequenced with immunoSEQ multiplex PCR; TCRdb's copy has only in-frame clones and lacks some. Clonal size and the V and J genes are those of that table, whereas D and trimming came from the DNA. The sample lists 350,000 or so clones; about 90% were seen once. The CDR3 loop spans 12 amino acids. V lost 6 bases and J 3 bases, leaving 8 bases between the germline ends. CDR1 is MDHEN and CDR2 is SYDVKM in the germline V gene. The chain is built from TRBV28 and TRBJ1-2; D perhaps matches TRBD1 (5 bases). The TCR was taken from a woman aged 25-40 years who had been exposed to COVID-19. The sequencing sample was made of PBMCs or T cells enriched from blood (not recorded which). CDR3 nucleotides: TGTGCCAGCAGGGGGGGATACTATGGCTACACCTTC. It is translated as CASRGGYYGYTF.